This T cell receptor beta chain was captured in a study of T cells in Graves' hyperthyroidism and ophthalmopathy. Study-level findings and limits: Before onset, ophthalmopathy was predicted by the model a median approximately 6.5 months earlier.

The authors took PBMCs from 10 ml fresh peripheral blood. This clonotype was seen repeatedly, ten times or more. What it binds is not known. What was amplified from RNA transcripts were TCR beta CDR3 regions. HTBI primers drove first-round RT-PCR of the TCR CDR3. TCRdb fed the multiplex PCR reads into MiXCR, producing one record per CDR3 protein. The sample contains more than 500,000 distinct CDR3 sequences, 12% to 15% of which appear only once. This CDR3 spans 15 amino acids. Germline CDR1 reads MNHEY; CDR2 reads SMNVEV (reference sequence). V dropped 2 bases and J dropped 0 bases, with 8 bases sitting between them.

This receptor was taken from a woman between 40 and 50 years old with Graves' hyperthyroidism. The sequencing input was blood. The chain combines TRBV27 with TRBJ2-1, with D possibly being TRBD2 (6 bases). The CDR3 spells CASSLKGLSYNEQFF. The DNA of the CDR3 is TGTGCCAGCAGTTTAAAGGGACTCTCCTACAATGAGCAGTTCTTC.